The next 24 T cell receptor beta chains were all read from a single sample in a study of blood T cells in healthy people across ages. PCR was performed a second time for about 6 to 11 cycles using a sample-barcoded 5' primer and a J-beta primer mix. From the 5' RACE reads, TCRdb called clonotypes with MiXCR, one entry per CDR3 protein. The sample lists around 970,000 distinct CDR3 sequences; roughly 51% were seen once. Sequenced sample: blood. Every receptor here comes from a woman aged 60-70 years in good health.

This chain connects TRBV5-1 to TRBJ2-1; 7 bases fit TRBD2. Germline V gives CDR1 SGHRS, CDR2 YFSETQ. Trimming took 5 bases from V and 1 from J; bases not matched to a gene: 9. The CDR3 length is 16 residues. Here the CDR3 reads CASRPSAGVSYNEQFF. The CDR3 bases are TGCGCCAGCAGACCCTCGGCGGGGGTTTCCTACAATGAGCAGTTCTTC.

J is TRBJ2-7 and V is TRBV20-1, with 7 bases fitting TRBD2. V was clipped by 5 bases and J by 2 bases; unmatched bases: 21. The germline V gene encodes CDR1 DFQATT and CDR2 SNEGSKA (reference sequence). This CDR3 has 18 amino acids. CDR3: CSAEPVIRTASGPYEQYF. DNA for the CDR3: TGCAGTGCTGAGCCCGTGATAAGGACGGCTAGCGGCCCCTACGAGCAGTACTTC.

The chain recombines TRBV25-1 with TRBJ1-2; D not certain. The CDR3 sequence is 14 residues long. V was cut by 5 bases and J by 2 bases, with 12 bases left in between. The V gene's germline CDR1 is MGHDK and CDR2 SYGVNS. CDR3: CASSFVSQNYGYTF. The CDR3 DNA follows: TGTGCCAGCAGTTTCGTATCCCAGAACTATGGCTACACCTTC.

This clonotype came up a few times. The chain uses TRBV29-1 and TRBJ1-2; the match to TRBD1 covers 7 bases. The CDR3 is 13 residues long. In germline, CDR1 is SQVTM, CDR2 ANQGSEA. V shed 3 bases, J shed 4 bases, and the junction held 5 bases outside the gene matches. This chain's CDR3 is CSVDLTGSYGYTF. CDR3 sequence (DNA): TGCAGCGTTGACCTGACAGGGTCCTATGGCTACACCTTC.

The chain carries TRBV29-1 and TRBJ1-1; D uncertain. The CDR3 length is 12 residues. V dropped 4 bases and J dropped 6 bases, with 12 bases sitting between them. Germline loops: CDR1 SQVTM, CDR2 ANQGSEA. This CDR3 is CSVARRFAEAFF. The DNA for the CDR3 is TGCAGCGTTGCTAGGAGGTTTGCTGAAGCTTTCTTT.

The chain joins TRBV20-1 to TRBJ2-7, with no clear D. This CDR3 comprises 14 residues. Trimming removed 3 bases at V and 1 base at J, with 13 bases between. Germline V gene lookup returns CDR1 DFQATT and CDR2 SNEGSKA (reference sequence). CDR3 DNA sequence: TGCAGTGCTAGTACGCCTCAGAGTTCCTACGAGCAGTACTTC. This sequence encodes CSASTPQSSYEQYF.

The chain joins TRBV11-3 to TRBJ2-2; the match to TRBD2 covers 9 bases. V shed 1 base, J shed 0 bases, and the junction held 0 bases outside the gene matches. The CDR3 loop spans 16 amino acids. Germline V CDR1 and CDR2: SGHNT, YENEEA. The CDR3 sequence: CASSLASGTNTGELFF. CDR3 sequence (DNA): TGTGCCAGCAGCTTAGCTAGCGGGACGAACACCGGGGAGCTGTTTTTT.

This clonotype was detected ten times or more. The junction departs from the called germline gene at one end, perhaps through a read error. The chain uses TRBV5-1 and TRBJ2-7; TRBD2 aligns across 8 bases. The germline V gene encodes CDR1 SGHRS and CDR2 YFSETQ. The CDR3 length is 13 residues. Written as DNA, the CDR3 is TGTGCCAGCAGTTCTAGCGGGCCCTACGAGCAGTACTTC. This sequence encodes CASSSSGPYEQYF.

V usage is TRBV2 and J usage is TRBJ2-7, with D unresolved. The CDR3 totals 13 residues. The V gene lost 7 bases and the J gene lost 5 bases, with 15 bases spanning the gap. The germline V gene encodes CDR1 SNHLY and CDR2 FYNNEI. The CDR3 nucleotides are TGTGCCAGCACCTGGCCCTATGACAACGAGCAGTACTTC. Its protein product is CASTWPYDNEQYF.

This chain uses TRBV25-1 with TRBJ2-2; D may be TRBD2 (5 bases). The CDR3 is 15 residues long. Germline CDR1 reads MGHDK; CDR2 reads SYGVNS. Trimming removed 6 bases at V and 4 bases at J, with 15 bases between. This CDR3 reads CASRPEGRFTGELFF. CDR3 coding DNA: TGTGCCAGCAGGCCTGAGGGTCGGTTCACCGGGGAGCTGTTTTTT.

The gene calls are TRBV5-6 and TRBJ2-5; either TRBD1 or TRBD2 may fit D (5 bases each). The CDR3 totals 12 residues. V was trimmed by 4 bases and J by 4 bases, leaving 8 bases between them. Germline V gene data show CDR1 as SGHDT and CDR2 as YYEEEE. The CDR3 region has the DNA TGTGCCAGCAGCGGGACGCGAGAGACCCAGTACTTC. Translated, it gives CASSGTRETQYF.

The rearrangement joins TRBV10-3 to TRBJ2-7; D is unresolved. V was trimmed by 6 bases and J by 7 bases, leaving 13 bases between them. Per germline, CDR1 ENHRY and CDR2 SYGVKD. This CDR3 has 12 residues. The CDR3 here is CAIRVRAGEQYF. The CDR3 coding sequence is TGTGCCATCAGAGTCCGGGCTGGAGAGCAGTACTTC.

The chain uses TRBV6-2 or TRBV6-3 and TRBJ2-7; TRBD2 agrees at 7 bases. After removal of 7 bases from V and 5 bases from J, the junction contained 11 bases not matched to a gene. CDR1 is MNHEY and CDR2 is SVGEGT in the germline V gene. The CDR3 consists of 14 residues. This CDR3 reads CASTGGGRNNEQYF. The CDR3 DNA sequence: TGTGCCAGCACTGGAGGCGGGAGAAACAACGAGCAGTACTTC.

There are a few counts of this clonotype. CDR3 bases: TGTGCCAGCAGCGAGACTAGCGGGAGGGTAAATGAGCAGTTCTTC. This sequence encodes CASSETSGRVNEQFF. V and J are TRBV7-9 and TRBJ2-1; TRBD2 aligns across 14 bases. J lost 7 bases, V lost 5 bases, and 4 bases had no gene match. The length of the CDR3 is 15 residues. Germline V CDR1 and CDR2: SEHNR, FQNEAQ (reference sequence).

CDR3 amino acids: CSAEPTDNEQFF. The CDR3 DNA reads TGCAGTGCTGAGCCCACAGACAATGAGCAGTTCTTC. The chain recombines TRBV20-1 with TRBJ2-1; D is unclear. The V end was cut by 5 bases, the J end by 5 bases, with 10 bases between. Germline V gene lookup returns CDR1 DFQATT and CDR2 SNEGSKA (reference sequence). The length of the CDR3 is 12 residues.

This clonotype was detected a few times. At one boundary the junction diverges from the germline segment, which might be a read error. The J gene is TRBJ2-1, the V gene TRBV6-1; TRBD2 matches 7 bases. The CDR3 sequence is 16 residues long. Germline V gene lookup returns CDR1 MNHNS and CDR2 SASEGT. CDR3 bases: TGTGCCAGCAACTTACGGGGGGAGCTCTCCCACAATGAGCAGTTCTTC. It translates to CASNLRGELSHNEQFF.

This clonotype showed up just once. V is TRBV28 and J is TRBJ2-5, with D maybe TRBD1 (5 bases). Judging by the DNA end, TRBJ2-7 fits better; the J call may be wrong. CDR3 length: 15 residues. The germline V gene has CDR1 MDHEN and CDR2 SYDVKM. The CDR3 DNA sequence: TGTGCCAGCAGTAACGGACAAGGGATTCTCCACGAGCAGTACTTC. The encoded protein is CASSNGQGILHEQYF.

J is TRBJ2-1 and V is TRBV29-1; D perhaps matches TRBD1 (6 bases). CDR1 is SQVTM, CDR2 ANQGSEA, per germline. The CDR3 covers 13 residues. Trimming left V 2 bases short and J 11 bases short, with 16 bases between. The CDR3 DNA sequence: TGCAGCGTTGAAACTGCTTCAGGGGAAAAGCAGTTCTTC. Protein product: CSVETASGEKQFF.

This rearrangement joins TRBV20-1 to TRBJ1-5; 8 bases map to TRBD1. Germline CDR1 and CDR2: DFQATT and SNEGSKA (reference sequence). V dropped 5 bases and J dropped 5; count of bases not matched to a gene: 5. The CDR3 runs 13 residues. The CDR3 bases are TGCAGTGCTTCAGGACAGGGCCATCAGCCCCAGCATTTT. It translates to CSASGQGHQPQHF.

This clonotype was seen just once. The rearrangement uses TRBV24-1 and TRBJ2-3; D unresolved. The germline V gene has CDR1 KGHDR and CDR2 SFDVKD. The CDR3 sequence is 12 residues long. V lost 5 bases to trimming and J lost 5 bases, with 7 bases between them. The CDR3 DNA sequence: TGTGCCACCAGTGCGAGCGTAGATACGCAGTATTTT. Translating it yields CATSASVDTQYF.

This clonotype was counted a few times. V gene TRBV20-1 combines with J gene TRBJ1-4, with D hard to call. Looked up from germline, CDR1 is DFQATT and CDR2 is SNEGSKA (reference sequence). Trimming cost V 4 bases and J 0 bases, with 6 bases left between them. The CDR3 is made up of 13 amino acids. The CDR3 sequence is CSAKDATNEKLFF. CDR3 nucleotides: TGCAGTGCTAAGGATGCAACTAATGAAAAACTGTTTTTT.

The chain recombines TRBV10-3 with TRBJ2-7; 9 bases map to TRBD1. This CDR3 has 16 residues. V was pared by 7 bases and J by 0 bases, with 10 bases of the junction left unmatched. Germline CDR1 and CDR2: ENHRY and SYGVKD. CDR3 loop: CAIKGQGVLASYEQYF. CDR3 nucleotide sequence: TGTGCCATCAAGGGACAGGGCGTTCTAGCCTCCTACGAGCAGTACTTC.

This clonotype was counted only a few times. J is TRBJ2-7 and V is TRBV20-1, with D possibly TRBD1 on 5 matching bases. Germline-derived CDR1 and CDR2 are DFQATT and SNEGSKA (reference sequence). V was pared by 0 bases and J by 4 bases, with 19 bases between. The CDR3 totals 16 residues. This chain's CDR3 is CSARDGSSGSRYEQYF. DNA of the CDR3: TGCAGTGCTAGAGATGGTTCGTCAGGGTCAAGGTACGAGCAGTACTTC.

This clonotype occurred once. The V gene is TRBV7-9, the J gene TRBJ2-1; TRBD2 matches at 9 bases. The CDR3 is made up of 12 amino acids. V was pared by 5 bases and J by 13 bases, with 6 bases of the junction left unmatched. Germline V CDR1 and CDR2: SEHNR, FQNEAQ (reference sequence). The CDR3, as DNA: TGTGCCAGCAGCCCCGGGACTAGCAATCAGTTCTTC. Its protein product is CASSPGTSNQFF.